A single T cell receptor (beta chain) is shown here with its context. Which antigen it targets is not known. No quality values exist for individual bases; no much larger clone is one base distant. The CDR3 contains 16 residues, cysteine and phenylalanine counted. The read is trimmed to its CDR3 DNA, 48 bases read in frame from base 1. CDR1 and CDR2 are read off the germline V gene (reference sequence) as DFQATT and SNEGSKA. Trimming at the junction amounts to 3 bases on V and 2 bases on J, and the germline ends lie 14 bases apart. The library was generated by 5' RACE. TCRdb lists the instrument as Illumina HiSeq 2500. A second PCR of roughly 6 to 11 cycles was run with a J-beta primer mix and a sample-barcoded 5' primer. A template-switch 5' adaptor carrying 12 random nucleotides introduced a unique molecular identifier onto each TCR beta cDNA molecule. At least 2.5 million CDR3-containing paired-end reads were obtained from each sample. First-strand cDNA was synthesized from all RNA with the Mint cDNA synthesis kit, primed by a TRBC-specific oligonucleotide. All cDNA was treated with uracil-DNA glycosylase and then went through a first 18-cycle PCR with the universal primers M1SS and BC2_uni_R. From the authors' description of their analysis: Normalization of each sample was performed by random selection of 1 million high-quality reads, each carrying a distinct molecular identifier. Reads with shared molecular identifiers were discarded instead of being binned into consensus sequences. MiTCR, run with a Q25 quality threshold and the strictest error-elimination algorithm, handled CDR3 identification, clonotype clustering and error correction. A nonparametric unseen species model with Euler transformation was used to estimate lower-bound total TCR beta diversity. TCRdb redid the processing of the public reads, applying fastp at Q25 and MiXCR, and retained in-frame beta chains. Rows with one shared CDR3 protein collapse into an entry with the most common genes and DNA. Clone size and V and J calls follow TCRdb, not the original study. The sample table holds approximately 1.5 million distinct CDR3 sequences, of which roughly a third were seen once. The ten largest clones represent around 10% of the sample.

This sample stems from a study of blood T cells in healthy people across ages (dated by TCRdb to the mid-2010s). Regarding the research as a whole: In model experiments, roughly one uniquely barcoded TCR beta cDNA molecule per two T cells was captured by template switching. Donors were grouped into four age groups: young (average 16 years), middle-aged (39), aged (approximately 67) and long-lived (around 80). Two additional independent replicas of 1 million unique cDNA reads from the same blood draw were analyzed for two donors (one aged 18 to 29 and one aged 80 or older). Donors of different ages were randomly distributed across sequencing lanes to avoid experimental bias. Using deep sequencing normalized with unique cDNA molecular identifiers, the study measured how TCR beta repertoire diversity changes with age. What the work shows at the level of the full study, not this receptor alone: The long-lived group showed more naive CD4+ T cells, fewer expanded clones and increased TCR diversity than the aged group, suggesting age selection. Observed TCR beta diversity per million T cells fell roughly linearly with age, and a significant reduction was already apparent by age around 39. Estimates of total diversity based on one million sequenced T cells were considered lower bounds and underestimates. Because the CMV infection status of the donors was unknown, age-related changes in expanded clonotypes may potentially have been confounded. Since profiling was done on bulk unsorted PBMCs, naive and antigen-experienced compartments could not be conclusively compared. A strong correlation was found between observed TCR beta diversity and the percentage of naive T cells measured by flow cytometry.

The approximately 39 donors, aged about 6 to 100 years, were systemically healthy Caucasian individuals from Russia. Each donor gave 8 to 10 milliliters of peripheral blood, collected into EDTA-treated Vacutainer tubes. Ficoll-Paque density-gradient centrifugation was used to isolate PBMCs, with at least 6.5 million obtained per sample. Total RNA was extracted from PBMCs with Trizol reagent, with at least 5.5 micrograms obtained per sample. Naive CD45RAhigh/CD27high T cell percentages were measured by flow cytometry on a PBMC aliquot from every donor. This receptor was obtained from a young woman in good health. The rearrangement combines TRBV20-1 with TRBJ2-6; a confident D gene designation cannot be given. Input material: blood. The CDR3 is CSARAAHYTGANVLTF. The DNA sequence is as follows: TGCAGTGCTAGGGCAGCCCATTACACTGGGGCCAACGTCCTGACTTTC.